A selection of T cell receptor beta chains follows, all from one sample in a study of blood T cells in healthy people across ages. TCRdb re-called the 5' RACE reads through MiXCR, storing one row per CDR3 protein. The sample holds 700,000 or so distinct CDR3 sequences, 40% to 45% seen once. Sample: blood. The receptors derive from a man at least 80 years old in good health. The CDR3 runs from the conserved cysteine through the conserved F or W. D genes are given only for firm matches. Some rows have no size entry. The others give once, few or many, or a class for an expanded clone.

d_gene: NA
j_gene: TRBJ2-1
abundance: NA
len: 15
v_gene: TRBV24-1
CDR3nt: TGTGCCACCAGTGACACCGGGACGGCGAACAATGAGCAGTTCTTC
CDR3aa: CATSDTGTANNEQFF

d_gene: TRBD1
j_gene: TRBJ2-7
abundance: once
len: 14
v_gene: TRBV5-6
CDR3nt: TGTGCCAGCAGCTTCGACAGGGGGGACTACGAGCAGTACTTC
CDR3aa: CASSFDRGDYEQYF

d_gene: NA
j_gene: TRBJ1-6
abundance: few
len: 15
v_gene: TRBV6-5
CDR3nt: TGTGCCAGCAGCACCACTGGACTGAATAATTCACCCCTCCACTTT
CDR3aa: CASSTTGLNNSPLHF

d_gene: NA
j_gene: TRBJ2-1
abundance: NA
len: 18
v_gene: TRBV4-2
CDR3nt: TGTGCCAGCAGCTTATTCGTCGGACCGACAAGAGTGAGCAATGAGCAGTTCTTC
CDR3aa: CASSLFVGPTRVSNEQFF

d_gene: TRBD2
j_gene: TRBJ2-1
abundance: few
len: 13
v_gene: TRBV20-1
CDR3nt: TGCAGTGCCTCCGGGACTAGTAACGTCGTGCAGTTCTTC
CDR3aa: CSASGTSNVVQFF

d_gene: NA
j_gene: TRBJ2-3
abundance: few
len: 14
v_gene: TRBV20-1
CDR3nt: TGCAGTGGTCCGGGACCCGGGGACACAGATACGCAGTATTTT
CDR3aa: CSGPGPGDTDTQYF

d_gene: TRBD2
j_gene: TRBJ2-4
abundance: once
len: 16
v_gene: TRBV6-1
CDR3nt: TGTGCCAGCAGCGATACTAGCGGAATAGCCAAAAACATTCAGTACTTC
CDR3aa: CASSDTSGIAKNIQYF

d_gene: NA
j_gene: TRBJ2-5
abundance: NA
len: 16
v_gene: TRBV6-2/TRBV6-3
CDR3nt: TGTGCCAGCAGTACCCTAGAGGGAGGACAAAAGAGAACCCAGTACTTC
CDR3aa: CASSTLEGGQKRTQYF

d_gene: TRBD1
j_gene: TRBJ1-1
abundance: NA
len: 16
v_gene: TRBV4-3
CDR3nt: TGCGCCAGCAGCTCCCGCTCCCTAACAGGGGTAACTGAAGCTTTCTTT
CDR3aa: CASSSRSLTGVTEAFF

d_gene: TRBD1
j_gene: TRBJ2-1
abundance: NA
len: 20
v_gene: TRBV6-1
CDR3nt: TGTGCCAGCAGCCCAACGGTCGGACAGGTCGGACGTAGCTCCTACAATGAGCAGTTCTTC
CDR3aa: CASSPTVGQVGRSSYNEQFF

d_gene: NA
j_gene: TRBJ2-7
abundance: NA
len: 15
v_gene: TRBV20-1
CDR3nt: TGCAGTGCTATGCTATTAGGGGGTCCCACCTACGAGCAGTACTTC
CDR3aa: CSAMLLGGPTYEQYF

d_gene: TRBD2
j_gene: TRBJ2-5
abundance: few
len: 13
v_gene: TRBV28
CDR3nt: TGTGCCAGCAGTTCCCTAGCGGGTCGGACCCAGTACTTC
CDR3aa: CASSSLAGRTQYF

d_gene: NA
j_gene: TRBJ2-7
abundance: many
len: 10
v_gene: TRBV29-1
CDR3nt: TGCAGCGTACTCATGAACGAGCAGTACTTC
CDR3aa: CSVLMNEQYF

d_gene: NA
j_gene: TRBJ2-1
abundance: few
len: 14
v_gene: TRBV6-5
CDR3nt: TGTGCCAGCATGGGGAATAGTCTGTCCAATGAGCAGTTCTTC
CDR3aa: CASMGNSLSNEQFF

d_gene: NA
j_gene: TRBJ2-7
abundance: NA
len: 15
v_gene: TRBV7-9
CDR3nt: TGTGCCAGCAGTGCCCAAGAGGTGGGGCCCTACGAGCAGTACTTC
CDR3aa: CASSAQEVGPYEQYF

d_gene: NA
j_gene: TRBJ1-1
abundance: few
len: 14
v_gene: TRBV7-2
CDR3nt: TGTGCCAGCAGCCATGGGGGACGAGGCACTGAAGCTTTCTTT
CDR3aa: CASSHGGRGTEAFF

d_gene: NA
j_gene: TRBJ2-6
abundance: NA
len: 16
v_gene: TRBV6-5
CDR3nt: TGTGCCAGCCAGTCTCGGCTCTCGCCAGGGGCCAACGTCCTGACTTTC
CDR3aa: CASQSRLSPGANVLTF

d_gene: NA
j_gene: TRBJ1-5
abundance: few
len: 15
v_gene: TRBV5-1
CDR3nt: TGCGCCAGCAGCCCCTCGCTAGGTACCAATCAGCCCCAGCATTTT
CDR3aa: CASSPSLGTNQPQHF

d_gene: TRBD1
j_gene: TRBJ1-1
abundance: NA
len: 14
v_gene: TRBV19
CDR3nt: TGTGCCAGTAGGCACAGGGGGCAGAACACTGAAGCTTTCTTT
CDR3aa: CASRHRGQNTEAFF

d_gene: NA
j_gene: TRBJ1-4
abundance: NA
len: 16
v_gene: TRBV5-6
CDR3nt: TGTGCCAGCAGCTTGGGTGGGACGAGAAGTAATGAAAAACTGTTTTTT
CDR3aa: CASSLGGTRSNEKLFF

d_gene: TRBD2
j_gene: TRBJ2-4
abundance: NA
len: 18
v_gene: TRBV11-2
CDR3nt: TGTGCCAGCAGCTTAGGGGTTAGCGGGGGGGTAGCCAAAAACATTCAGTACTTC
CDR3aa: CASSLGVSGGVAKNIQYF

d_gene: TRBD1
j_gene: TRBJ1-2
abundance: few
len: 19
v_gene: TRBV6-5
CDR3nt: TGTGCCAGCAGTTACTCGTCTGGGGTCGGGACAGGGAAGCTCTATGGCTACACCTTC
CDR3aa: CASSYSSGVGTGKLYGYTF

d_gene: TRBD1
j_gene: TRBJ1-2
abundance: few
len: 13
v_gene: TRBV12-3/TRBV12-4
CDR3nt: TGTGCCAGCAGTTTAAGACAGGGCTTTGGCTACACCTTC
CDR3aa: CASSLRQGFGYTF

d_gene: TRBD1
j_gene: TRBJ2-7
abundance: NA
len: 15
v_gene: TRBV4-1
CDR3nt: TGCGCCAGCAGCCTTGGACAGGGCATCTCCTACGAGCAGTACTTC
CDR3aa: CASSLGQGISYEQYF

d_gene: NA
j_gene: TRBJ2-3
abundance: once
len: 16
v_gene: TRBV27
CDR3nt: TGTGCCAGCAGTTTAAGTTCGGCGATGGACACAGGTACGCAGTATTTT
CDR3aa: CASSLSSAMDTGTQYF

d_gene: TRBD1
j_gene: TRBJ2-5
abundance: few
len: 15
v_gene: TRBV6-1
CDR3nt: TGTGCCAGCAGTGAGGACAGGGTTTACCAAGAGACCCAGTACTTC
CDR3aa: CASSEDRVYQETQYF

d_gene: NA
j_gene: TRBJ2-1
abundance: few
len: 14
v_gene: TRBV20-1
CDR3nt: TGCAGTGCCCTGAGACTGGAAACCTACAATGAGCAGTTCTTC
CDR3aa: CSALRLETYNEQFF